These 21 T cell receptor beta chains were sequenced from one sample in a study of CD8 T cells in ankylosing spondylitis. One entry per CDR3 protein, called by TCRdb with MiXCR from the 5' RACE reads. The sample yields some 92,000 distinct CDR3 sequences, more than 25% seen once. The sequencing sample was made of blood, either unsorted or a sorted T cell fraction (not recorded which). These receptor sequences come from a male donor with ankylosing spondylitis or in good health (not recorded which).

This clonotype was counted many times. This chain joins TRBV5-1 and TRBJ2-7; TRBD2 agrees at 12 bases. CDR3 length equals 16 residues. The trim removed 2 bases at V and 0 bases at J, leaving 3 bases unmatched. Looked up from germline, CDR1 is SGHRS and CDR2 is YFSETQ. This CDR3 is CASSFGLAGTSYEQYF. DNA for the CDR3: TGCGCCAGCAGCTTCGGACTAGCGGGGACCTCCTACGAGCAGTACTTC.

This clonotype was counted a few times. V and J are TRBV9 and TRBJ1-4, with 8 bases matching TRBD1. After removal of 4 bases from V and 5 bases from J, the junction contained 4 bases not matched to a gene. This CDR3 is 14 amino acids long. The germline V gene encodes CDR1 SGDLS and CDR2 YYNGEE. The CDR3 loop is CASSRGTGNEKLFF. As DNA, the CDR3 is TGTGCCAGCAGCCGGGGGACAGGCAATGAAAAACTGTTTTTT.

V is TRBV2 and J is TRBJ2-5; D gene ambiguous. The CDR3 is 12 residues long. Trimming cost V 4 bases and J 1 base, with 4 bases left between them. Germline V CDR1 and CDR2: SNHLY, FYNNEI. The CDR3 loop is CASSGPQETQYF. For the CDR3, the DNA is TGTGCCAGCAGTGGGCCCCAAGAGACCCAGTACTTC.

This clonotype was seen a few times. The V gene is TRBV6-1, the J gene TRBJ2-7, with D unclear. The CDR3 runs to 13 residues. CDR1 is MNHNS and CDR2 is SASEGT in the germline V gene. The germline V and J ends were trimmed by 6 bases and 0 bases, with 9 bases remaining between them. The CDR3 DNA reads TGTGCCAGCAGAGACGCGAGCTCCTACGAGCAGTACTTC. Encoded protein: CASRDASSYEQYF.

This clonotype was counted between two and nine times. The chain links TRBV7-6 to TRBJ2-7; tentatively, D is TRBD2 (6 bases). Germline CDR1 SGHVS, CDR2 FNYEAQ. This CDR3 region has 15 residues. Trimming pared 2 bases from V and 4 bases from J, leaving 15 bases between. The CDR3 coding sequence is TGTGCCAGCAGCTTACGGGGGTTCGTACGGTACGAGCAGTACTTC. As protein: CASSLRGFVRYEQYF.

This clonotype was seen a handful of times. The chain recombines TRBV9 with TRBJ2-1, with no clear D. Germline CDR1 is SGDLS and CDR2 is YYNGEE. CDR3 length: 16 residues. V lost 2 bases and J lost 0, with 12 bases in between. CDR3: CASSVVPSGSYNEQFF. The CDR3 DNA reads TGTGCCAGCAGCGTCGTCCCCTCCGGCTCCTACAATGAGCAGTTCTTC.

The chain has TRBV5-1 and TRBJ1-4; D is perhaps TRBD1 (6 bases). The CDR3 has 13 amino acids. Germline CDR1 is SGHRS and CDR2 is YFSETQ. V was shortened by 4 bases and J by 5 bases, with 9 bases between the two germline ends. CDR3 DNA: TGCGCCAGCAGCCCTACAGGGAATGAAAAACTGTTTTTT. Residues: CASSPTGNEKLFF. Using reference TRBV5-1 and TRBJ1-4 for the parts outside the CDR3, the full variable domain is KAGVTQTPRYLIKTRGQQVTLSCSPISGHRSVSWYQQTPGQGLQFLFEYFSETQRNKGNFPGRFSGRQFSNSRSEMNVSTLELGDSALYLCASSPTGNEKLFFGSGTQLSVL.

The chain has TRBV5-1 and TRBJ2-3, with D maybe TRBD1 (6 bases). V was pared by 4 bases and J by 1 base, with 19 bases between. Germline CDR1 and CDR2: SGHRS and YFSETQ. The CDR3 loop spans 17 amino acids. CDR3 coding DNA: TGCGCCAGCAGCCCCGAGCGAACAGGGTCGGGCACAGATACGCAGTATTTT. It specifies CASSPERTGSGTDTQYF. Full variable domain (missing parts from reference TRBV5-1 and TRBJ2-3): KAGVTQTPRYLIKTRGQQVTLSCSPISGHRSVSWYQQTPGQGLQFLFEYFSETQRNKGNFPGRFSGRQFSNSRSEMNVSTLELGDSALYLCASSPERTGSGTDTQYFGPGTRLTVL.

This clonotype turned up a few times. This chain links TRBV3-1 with TRBJ2-5; D not certain. Trimming removed 6 bases from V and 1 base from J, with 9 bases in between. The CDR3 spans 13 residues. Germline V gene lookup returns CDR1 LGHDT and CDR2 YNNKEL (reference sequence). The CDR3: CASRPTLQETQYF. As DNA, the CDR3 is TGTGCCAGCAGACCTACCCTCCAAGAGACCCAGTACTTC.

The chain is built from TRBV7-9 and TRBJ1-5; D possibly corresponds to TRBD1 (6 bases). The CDR3 has 16 residues. The ends were cut back, 2 bases at V and 5 bases at J, with 16 bases in the middle. Per germline, CDR1 SEHNR and CDR2 FQNEAQ (reference sequence). As DNA, the CDR3 is TGTGCCAGCAGCTTAAGTTGGGCAGGGGAGTATCAGCCCCAGCATTTT. This translates into CASSLSWAGEYQPQHF.

This sequence joins TRBV12-3 or TRBV12-4 and TRBJ2-7, with D possibly matching TRBD1 (5 bases). The V end was cut by 8 bases, the J end by 6 bases, with 17 bases between. This CDR3 region has 13 residues. CDR3: CASGVTESSEQYF. CDR3 nucleotides: TGTGCCAGCGGGGTGACAGAATCGAGCGAGCAGTACTTC.

This clonotype has only a few counts. The rearrangement uses TRBV27 and TRBJ1-1; D call uncertain. Germline assignment: CDR1 MNHEY and CDR2 SMNVEV (reference sequence). The CDR3 totals 10 residues. V was pared by 6 bases and J by 7 bases, with 6 bases between. This CDR3 is CASRRDEAFF. The CDR3, as DNA: TGTGCCAGCAGAAGGGATGAAGCTTTCTTT.

This sequence joins TRBV3-1 and TRBJ2-5; D is undetermined. This CDR3 comprises 13 residues. The V end was cut by 3 bases, the J end by 4 bases, with 9 bases between. CDR1 is LGHDT and CDR2 is YNNKEL in the germline V gene (reference sequence). CDR3 region: CASSQSFGETQYF. Written as DNA, the CDR3 is TGTGCCAGCAGCCAGTCCTTTGGAGAGACCCAGTACTTC.

This clonotype was seen only a few times. V and J are TRBV7-2 and TRBJ1-1; tentatively, D is TRBD1 (6 bases). Trimming took off 5 bases at V and 3 bases at J, with 16 bases between the two ends. Germline CDR1 reads SGHTA; CDR2 reads FQGNSA. The CDR3 extends over 15 amino acids. CDR3 bases: TGTGCCAGCAGCACACGGAGCAGGGGATACACTGAAGCTTTCTTT. As protein: CASSTRSRGYTEAFF.

This clonotype was found a few times. Germline and junction disagree at one end, which may indicate a read error. The chain carries TRBV7-9 and TRBJ1-2; D remains ambiguous. The germline V gene has CDR1 SEHNR and CDR2 FQNEAQ (reference sequence). This CDR3 spans 11 amino acids. The CDR3 nucleotides read TGTGCCAGCAGCTTGGACGGATTTCCCCCCTTC. Residues: CASSLDGFPPF.

The V call is TRBV7-2, the J call TRBJ2-7; 7 positions match TRBD1. This CDR3 region has 13 residues. The V gene end was trimmed by 4 bases and the J gene end by 2 bases; junction bases not matched to a gene: 2. Germline V gene lookup returns CDR1 SGHTA and CDR2 FQGNSA. The CDR3 DNA follows: TGTGCCAGCAGCTCGGGACAGACCTACGAGCAGTACTTC. The encoded protein is CASSSGQTYEQYF.

There are a few counts of this clonotype. This chain connects TRBV5-1 to TRBJ2-5; no clear D. CDR3 size: 13 residues. Per the germline V gene, CDR1 is SGHRS and CDR2 is YFSETQ. V gave up 4 bases and J gave up 5 bases, with 12 bases separating them. The CDR3 sequence: CASSVLMGETQYF. In DNA, the CDR3 is TGCGCCAGCAGCGTCCTCATGGGGGAGACCCAGTACTTC.

This sequence joins TRBV28 and TRBJ2-3; 7 bases match TRBD2. The CDR3 contains 11 residues. V trimming: 8 bases; J trimming: 4 bases; junction bases outside the gene matches: 0. Per germline, CDR1 MDHEN and CDR2 SYDVKM. CDR3 in DNA: TGTGCCAGCGGGGGGGCAGATACGCAGTATTTT. Translation gives CASGGADTQYF.

This clonotype was seen many times. The CDR3 DNA sequence: TGTGCCAGCAGTTTCCTCACTCCAGGGAGCGTGGGTCACACCGGGGAGCTGTTTTTT. Translated: CASSFLTPGSVGHTGELFF. The genes are TRBV28 and TRBJ2-2; D assignment may be TRBD1 or TRBD2 (5 bases each). The CDR3 length is 19 residues. V was cut by 3 bases and J by 3 bases, with 23 bases left in between. The germline V gene encodes CDR1 MDHEN and CDR2 SYDVKM.

The gene calls are TRBV10-3 and TRBJ2-7; no clear D gene. V was pared by 7 bases and J by 7 bases, with 17 bases between. The CDR3 is 13 residues long. Germline CDR1 ENHRY, CDR2 SYGVKD. CDR3 sequence: CAITERGGVEQYF. In nucleotides, the CDR3 is TGTGCCATCACCGAACGAGGCGGCGTTGAGCAGTACTTC.

This chain links TRBV4-1 with TRBJ2-3; TRBD1 matches at 9 bases. Germline trimming cut 1 base from V and 5 bases from J; bases unmatched to any gene: 4. The CDR3 runs 15 residues. CDR1 is MGHRA and CDR2 is YSYEKL in the germline V gene. The CDR3 DNA sequence: TGCGCCAGCAGCCAAGGGGGACAGGGAGGAGATACGCAGTATTTT. Amino acids: CASSQGGQGGDTQYF.